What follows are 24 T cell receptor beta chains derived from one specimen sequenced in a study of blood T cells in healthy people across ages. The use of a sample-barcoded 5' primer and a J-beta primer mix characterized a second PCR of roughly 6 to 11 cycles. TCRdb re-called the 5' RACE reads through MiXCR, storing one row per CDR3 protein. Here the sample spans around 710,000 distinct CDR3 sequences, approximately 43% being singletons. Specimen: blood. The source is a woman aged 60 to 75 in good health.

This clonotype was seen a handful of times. The CDR3 sequence: CASSADPGDTQYF. DNA for the CDR3: TGTGCCAGCAGCGCCGATCCGGGAGATACGCAGTATTTT. J is TRBJ2-3 and V is TRBV7-3, with no clear D. CDR1 is SGHTA, CDR2 FQGTGA, per germline. V was cut by 5 bases and J by 5 bases, with 11 bases left in between. The CDR3 length is 13 residues. Variable domain in full (rest from reference TRBV7-3 and TRBJ2-3): GAGVSQTPSNKVTEKGKYVELRCDPISGHTALYWYRQSLGQGPEFLIYFQGTGAADDSGLPNDRFFAVRPEGSVSTLKIQRTERGDSAVYLCASSADPGDTQYFGPGTRLTVL.

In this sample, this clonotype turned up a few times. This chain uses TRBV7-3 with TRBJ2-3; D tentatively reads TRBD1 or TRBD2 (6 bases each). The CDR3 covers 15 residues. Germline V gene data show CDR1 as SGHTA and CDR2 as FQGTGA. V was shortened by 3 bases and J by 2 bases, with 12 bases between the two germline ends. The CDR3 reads CASSFTGAFTDTQYF. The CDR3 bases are TGTGCCAGCAGCTTCACGGGGGCATTCACAGATACGCAGTATTTT.

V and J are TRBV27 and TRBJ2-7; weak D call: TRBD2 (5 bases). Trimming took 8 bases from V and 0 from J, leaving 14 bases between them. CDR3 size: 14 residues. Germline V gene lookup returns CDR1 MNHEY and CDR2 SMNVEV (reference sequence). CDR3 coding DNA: TGTGCCAGCGGAGGAAGTGGACCCTCCTACGAGCAGTACTTC. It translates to CASGGSGPSYEQYF.

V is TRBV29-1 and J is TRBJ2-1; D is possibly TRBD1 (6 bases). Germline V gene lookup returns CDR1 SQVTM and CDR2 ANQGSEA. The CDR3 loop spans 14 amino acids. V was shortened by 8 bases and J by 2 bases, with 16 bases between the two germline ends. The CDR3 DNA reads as TGCAGCCCCTCGACGCAGGGGACCTACAATGAGCAGTTCTTC. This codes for CSPSTQGTYNEQFF.

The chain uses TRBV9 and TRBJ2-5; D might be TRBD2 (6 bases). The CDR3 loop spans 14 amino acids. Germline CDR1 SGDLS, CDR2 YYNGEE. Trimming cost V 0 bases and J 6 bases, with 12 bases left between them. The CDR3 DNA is TGTGCCAGCAGCGTAGTAGCGGAGACGAAGACCCAGTACTTC. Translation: CASSVVAETKTQYF.

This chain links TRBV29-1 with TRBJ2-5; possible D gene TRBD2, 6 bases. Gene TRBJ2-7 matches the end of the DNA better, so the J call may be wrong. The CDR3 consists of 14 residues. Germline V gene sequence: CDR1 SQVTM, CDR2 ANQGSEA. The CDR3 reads CSVGRGRRPYEQYF. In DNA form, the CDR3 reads TGCAGCGTTGGGAGGGGCAGGAGACCCTACGAGCAGTACTTC.

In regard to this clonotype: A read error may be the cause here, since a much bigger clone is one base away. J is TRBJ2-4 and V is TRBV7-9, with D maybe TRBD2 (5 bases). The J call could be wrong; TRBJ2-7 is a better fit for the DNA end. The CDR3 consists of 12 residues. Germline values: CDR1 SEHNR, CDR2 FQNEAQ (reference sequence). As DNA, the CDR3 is TGTGCCAGCATCCCACTAGGAGCCGAGCAGTACTTC. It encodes CASIPLGAEQYF.

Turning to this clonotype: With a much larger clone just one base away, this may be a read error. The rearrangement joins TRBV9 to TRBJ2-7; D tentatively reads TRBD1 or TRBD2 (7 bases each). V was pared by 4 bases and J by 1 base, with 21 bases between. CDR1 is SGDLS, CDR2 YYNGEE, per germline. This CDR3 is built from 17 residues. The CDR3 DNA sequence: TGTGCCAGCAGCTCCCCCAGGGGGGGCAGGGGTTCCTACGAGCAGTACTTC. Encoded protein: CASSSPRGGRGSYEQYF.

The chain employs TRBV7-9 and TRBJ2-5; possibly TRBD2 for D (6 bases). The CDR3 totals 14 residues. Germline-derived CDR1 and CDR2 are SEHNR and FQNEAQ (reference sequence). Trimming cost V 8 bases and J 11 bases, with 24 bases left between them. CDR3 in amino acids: CASLASGPYNEQYF. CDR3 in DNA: TGTGCCAGCTTAGCCAGCGGGCCGTACAATGAGCAGTACTTC.

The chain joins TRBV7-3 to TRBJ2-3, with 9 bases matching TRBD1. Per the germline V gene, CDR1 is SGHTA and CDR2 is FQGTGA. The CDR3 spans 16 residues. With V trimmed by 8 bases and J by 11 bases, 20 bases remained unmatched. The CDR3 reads CASSRTGDVSYNEQYF. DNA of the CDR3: TGTGCCAGCTCGCGGACAGGGGATGTTTCCTACAATGAGCAGTATTTT.

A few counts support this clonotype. CDR3 sequence (DNA): TGTGCCAGCTCACCAAATCCCACAGATACGCAGTATTTT. Its protein product is CASSPNPTDTQYF. J is TRBJ2-3 and V is TRBV18; D unclear. Trimming stripped 2 bases from V and 2 bases from J, with 5 bases between. This CDR3 has 13 residues. CDR1 and CDR2 from the germline V gene are KGHSH and LQKENI.

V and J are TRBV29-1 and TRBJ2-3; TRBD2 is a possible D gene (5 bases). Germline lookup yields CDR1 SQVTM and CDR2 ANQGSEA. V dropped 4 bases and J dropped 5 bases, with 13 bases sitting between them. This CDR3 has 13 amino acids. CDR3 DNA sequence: TGCAGCGTTGCAACGGGATTAGTAGATACGCAGTATTTT. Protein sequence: CSVATGLVDTQYF.

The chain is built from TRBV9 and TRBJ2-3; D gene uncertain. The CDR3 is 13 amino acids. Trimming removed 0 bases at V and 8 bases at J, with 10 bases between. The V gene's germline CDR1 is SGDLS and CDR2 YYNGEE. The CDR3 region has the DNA TGTGCCAGCAGCGTAGAGACGGTCTCTACGCAGTATTTT. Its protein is CASSVETVSTQYF.

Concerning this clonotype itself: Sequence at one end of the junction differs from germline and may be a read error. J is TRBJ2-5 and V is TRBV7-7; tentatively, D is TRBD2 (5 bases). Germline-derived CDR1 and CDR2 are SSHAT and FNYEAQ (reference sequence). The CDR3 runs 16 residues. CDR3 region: CASSPGKYNGQETQYF. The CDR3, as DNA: TGTGCTAGCAGCCCCGGGAAGTACAATGGGCAAGAGACCCAGTACTTC.

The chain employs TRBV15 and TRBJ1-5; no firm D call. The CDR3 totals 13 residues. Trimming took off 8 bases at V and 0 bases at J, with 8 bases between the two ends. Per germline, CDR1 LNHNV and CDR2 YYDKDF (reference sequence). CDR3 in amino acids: CATCQDSNQPQHF. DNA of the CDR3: TGTGCCACCTGCCAGGATAGCAATCAGCCCCAGCATTTT. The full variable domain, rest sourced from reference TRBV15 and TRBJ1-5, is DAMVIQNPRYQVTQFGKPVTLSCSQTLNHNVMYWYQQKSSQAPKLLFHYYDKDFNNEADTPDNFQSRRPNTSFCFLDIRSPGLGDTAMYLCATCQDSNQPQHFGDGTRLSIL.

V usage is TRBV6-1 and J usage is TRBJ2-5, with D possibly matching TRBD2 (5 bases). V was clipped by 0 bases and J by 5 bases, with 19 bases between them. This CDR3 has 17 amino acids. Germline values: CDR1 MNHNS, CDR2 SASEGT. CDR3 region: CASSEAGLAEPWETQYF. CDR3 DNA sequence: TGTGCCAGCAGTGAAGCAGGGCTAGCTGAGCCATGGGAGACCCAGTACTTC.

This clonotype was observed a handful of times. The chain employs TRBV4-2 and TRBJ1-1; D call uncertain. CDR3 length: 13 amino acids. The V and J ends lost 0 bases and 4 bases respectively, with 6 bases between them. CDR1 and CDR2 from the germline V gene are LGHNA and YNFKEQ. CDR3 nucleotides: TGTGCCAGCAGCCAAGATCCTGGCACTGAAGCTTTCTTT. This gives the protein CASSQDPGTEAFF.

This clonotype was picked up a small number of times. The CDR3 loop is CASSEMEGETSTDTQYF. The CDR3 DNA reads TGCGCCAGCAGTGAGATGGAGGGAGAAACTAGCACAGATACGCAGTATTTT. This chain links TRBV10-1 with TRBJ2-3; D might be TRBD2 (6 bases). The V end was cut by 2 bases, the J end by 0 bases, with 15 bases between. CDR1 and CDR2 from the germline V gene are WNHNN and SYGVQD (reference sequence). This CDR3 region has 17 residues.

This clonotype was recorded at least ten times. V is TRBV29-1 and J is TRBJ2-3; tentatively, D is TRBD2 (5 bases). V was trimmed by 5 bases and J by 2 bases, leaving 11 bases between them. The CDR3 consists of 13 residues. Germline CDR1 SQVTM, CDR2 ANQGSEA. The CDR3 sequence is CSVTGIPTDTQYF. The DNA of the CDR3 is TGCAGCGTTACCGGGATCCCCACAGATACGCAGTATTTT.

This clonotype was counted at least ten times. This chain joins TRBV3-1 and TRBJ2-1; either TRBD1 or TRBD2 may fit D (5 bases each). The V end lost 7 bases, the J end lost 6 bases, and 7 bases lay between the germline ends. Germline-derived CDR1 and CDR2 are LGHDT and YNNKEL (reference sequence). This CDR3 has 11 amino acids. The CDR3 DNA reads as TGTGCCAGCATCGGGACCAATGAGCAGTTCTTC. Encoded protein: CASIGTNEQFF.

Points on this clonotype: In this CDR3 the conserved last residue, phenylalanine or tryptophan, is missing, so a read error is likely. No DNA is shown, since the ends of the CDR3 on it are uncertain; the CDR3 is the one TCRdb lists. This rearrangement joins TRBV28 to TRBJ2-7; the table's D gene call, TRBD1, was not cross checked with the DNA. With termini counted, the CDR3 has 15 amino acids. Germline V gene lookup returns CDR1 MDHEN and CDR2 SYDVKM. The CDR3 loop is CASSRTGLSSYERYS.

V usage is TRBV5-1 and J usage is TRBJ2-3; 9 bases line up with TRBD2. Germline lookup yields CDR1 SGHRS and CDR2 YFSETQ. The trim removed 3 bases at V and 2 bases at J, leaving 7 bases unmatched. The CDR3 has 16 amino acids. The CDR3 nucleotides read TGCGCCAGCAGCTCCCTGGGCGGGAGGGCCACAGATACGCAGTATTTT. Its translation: CASSSLGGRATDTQYF.

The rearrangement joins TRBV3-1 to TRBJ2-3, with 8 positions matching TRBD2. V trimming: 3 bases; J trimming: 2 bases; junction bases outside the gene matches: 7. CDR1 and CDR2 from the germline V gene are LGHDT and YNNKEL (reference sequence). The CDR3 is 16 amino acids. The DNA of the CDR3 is TGTGCCAGCAGCCAGCGAAGGCGGGGGGTCACAGATACGCAGTATTTT. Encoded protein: CASSQRRRGVTDTQYF.

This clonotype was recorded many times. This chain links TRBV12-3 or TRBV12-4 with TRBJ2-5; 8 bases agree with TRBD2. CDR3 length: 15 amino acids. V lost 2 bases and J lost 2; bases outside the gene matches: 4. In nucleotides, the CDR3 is TGTGCCAGCAGTTTATTCGCGGGGGGACAAGAGACCCAGTACTTC. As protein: CASSLFAGGQETQYF.